This T cell receptor (beta chain) was obtained from a study of T-cell reconstitution after alpha-beta-depleted transplantation in children. Preparation of the TCRbeta library was carried out with unique molecular identifiers. TCRdb reanalysed the PCR reads using MiXCR and keeps one entry per CDR3 protein. The sample consists of about 200,000 distinct CDR3 sequences, 6.6% of them appearing once. This clonotype turned up a few times. The length of the CDR3 is 17 residues. Trimming removed 0 bases at V and 0 bases at J, with 13 bases between. The germline V gene encodes CDR1 SGHDT and CDR2 YYEEEE. This receptor was taken from a boy aged 2 to 10 with acute lymphoblastic leukemia, due to receive a stem cell transplant. The sequenced sample was PBMCs, obtained before TCRalphabeta/CD19-depleted stem cell transplant. V usage is TRBV5-6 and J usage is TRBJ2-1; either TRBD1 or TRBD2 may fit D (5 bases each). This CDR3 is CASSLVRDPSSYNEQFF. CDR3 DNA sequence: TGTGCCAGCAGCTTGGTACGGGACCCAAGCTCCTACAATGAGCAGTTCTTC.